This TCR beta chain was profiled in a study of shared clonotypes between healthy human individuals. Study observations and caveats: Some naive CD4 clonotypes, 5% to 5.5%, turned up in common across a few donors.

A remark on this clone: Its antigen remains unknown.

Sorted-subset replicate PCRs used 200 to 250 ng DNA, approximately 33,000 T cell genomes. TCRdb's copy holds only in-frame clones and misses some; the assay was immunoSEQ multiplex PCR. In the table there are fewer than 850,000 clones, 90% of which are singletons. This CDR3 comprises 16 residues. CDR1 is SGDLS and CDR2 is YYNGEE in the germline V gene. The V and J ends lost 0 bases and 1 base respectively, with 12 bases between them. V usage is TRBV9 and J usage is TRBJ2-3; no reliable D call. This receptor was taken from a man aged 18-30 years in good health. Some clones in this sample may be carry-over from other donors' samples. Input material: memory CD8+ T cells from PBMCs. Subset indicated: CD45RO+ cells pooled with CCR7-negative TemRA cells. The CDR3 DNA reads as TGTGCCAGCAGCGTAGCAGGCGGTGGGGGCACAGATACGCAGTATTTT. Translated: CASSVAGGGGTDTQYF.